Listed below are T cell receptor beta chains from one sample, sequenced in a study of TIL therapy for anti-PD-1-resistant metastatic lung cancer. Sequenced by immunoSEQ multiplex PCR; TCRdb stores in-frame clones only, minus some. The profile shows more than 20,000 clones, approximately 63% of them singletons. The sequenced sample was tumor tissue, obtained at baseline. The source of these receptors is a woman between 30 and 80 years old with non-small cell lung cancer. Each CDR3 is given with its conserved first and last residue. D genes are given only for firm matches. Size values are once, few and many counts, or a class for expanded clones, and some rows have none.

clone size	J gene	D gene	V gene	CDR3 protein	CDR3 DNA
.	TRBJ1-5	.	TRBV2	CASSVGDSNQPQHF	TGTGCCAGCAGTGTGGGGGATAGCAATCAGCCCCAGCATTTT
few	TRBJ2-7	.	TRBV21-1	CASSKALPGGVYEQYF	TGTGCCAGCAGCAAAGCGCTCCCAGGGGGAGTCTACGAGCAGTACTTC
.	TRBJ2-7	.	TRBV5-1	CASKYSSYYEQYF	TGCGCCAGCAAGTACAGCTCTTACTACGAGCAGTACTTC
.	TRBJ2-1	.	TRBV5-1	CASSLRTDNEQFF	TGCGCCAGCAGCTTGAGGACAGACAATGAGCAGTTCTTC
.	TRBJ2-1	.	TRBV4-1	CASSQAANSYNEQFF	TGCGCCAGCAGCCAAGCGGCGAACTCCTACAATGAGCAGTTCTTC
.	TRBJ2-3	TRBD2	TRBV6-5	CASRAGFTDTQYF	TGTGCCAGCAGAGCGGGATTCACAGATACGCAGTATTTT
.	TRBJ1-1	.	TRBV7-2	CASTRDRRAEAFF	TGTGCCAGCACCCGCGACAGGAGGGCTGAAGCTTTCTTT
.	TRBJ2-6	.	TRBV29-1	CSVEGAPVGGANVLTF	TGCAGCGTTGAAGGGGCGCCTGTGGGAGGGGCCAACGTCCTGACTTTC
.	TRBJ2-5	.	TRBV10-3	CAIGQSQETQYF	TGTGCCATAGGACAGTCCCAAGAGACCCAGTACTTC
.	TRBJ2-7	.	TRBV30	CAWSAFSGFSYEQYF	TGTGCCTGGAGTGCGTTCTCCGGGTTTTCCTACGAGCAGTACTTC
many	TRBJ1-2	.	TRBV6-1	CASTHQAGLRGYTF	TGTGCCAGCACCCATCAGGCAGGTCTCCGTGGCTACACCTTC
.	TRBJ2-1	.	TRBV10-3	CAISESPTPRNEQFF	TGTGCCATCAGTGAGTCCCCAACCCCACGAAATGAGCAGTTCTTC
.	TRBJ1-1	.	TRBV19	CASSIGQAVNTEAFF	TGTGCCAGTAGTATCGGGCAAGCCGTGAACACTGAAGCTTTCTTT
.	TRBJ1-2	.	TRBV28	CASSATADHYGYTF	TGTGCCAGCAGTGCCACGGCGGACCACTATGGCTACACCTTC
few	TRBJ2-5	TRBD2	TRBV5-1	CASSLGVGGRLLGETQYF	TGCGCCAGCAGCTTGGGAGTGGGAGGGCGTCTTTTAGGAGAGACCCAGTACTTC
.	TRBJ2-1	TRBD2	TRBV29-1	CTYRGGSYNEQFF	TGCACCTACCGCGGGGGGAGCTACAATGAGCAGTTCTTC
.	TRBJ2-3	.	TRBV27	CASSLRQGGTSDTQYF	TGTGCCAGCAGTTTACGGCAGGGGGGCACTTCGGATACGCAGTATTTT
.	TRBJ1-6	TRBD1	TRBV30	CAWSGDRVAPLHF	TGTGCCTGGAGTGGGGACAGGGTTGCACCCCTCCACTTT
.	TRBJ2-1	TRBD1	TRBV5-4	CASSTTGQGADEQFF	TGTGCCAGCTCGACCACGGGACAGGGGGCCGATGAGCAGTTCTTC
.	TRBJ1-3	.	TRBV5-1	CASSSGTAGGNTIYF	TGCGCCAGCAGCTCGGGGACTGCTGGTGGAAACACCATATATTTT
many	TRBJ2-1	TRBD1	TRBV4-2	CASSQGSGTGFYNEQFF	TGTGCCAGCAGCCAAGGTTCCGGGACAGGTTTCTACAATGAGCAGTTCTTC
.	TRBJ1-5	.	TRBV18	CASSQGGNQPQHF	TGTGCCAGCTCACAGGGGGGTAATCAGCCCCAGCATTTT
few	TRBJ2-7	TRBD1	TRBV5-1	CASSSQGSPYEQYF	TGCGCCAGCAGCTCACAGGGGTCTCCCTACGAGCAGTACTTC
.	TRBJ1-5	.	TRBV6-1	CASTPLVNQPQHF	TGTGCCAGCACTCCCCTAGTGAATCAGCCCCAGCATTTT
.	TRBJ2-1	TRBD1	TRBV27	CASRTLSYGTGRNEQFF	TGTGCCAGCAGAACCCTGTCATACGGGACAGGGAGGAATGAGCAGTTCTTC
once	TRBJ2-3	TRBD1	TRBV5-1	CASSLGGTVGTDTQYF	TGCGCCAGCAGCTTGGGGGGGACAGTTGGAACAGATACGCAGTATTTT
.	TRBJ1-5	TRBD1	TRBV2	CASMGQGAVRSQPQHF	TGTGCCAGCATGGGCCAGGGGGCGGTTCGGAGTCAGCCCCAGCATTTT
few	TRBJ2-7	TRBD1	TRBV20-1	CSAGQAAEQYF	TGCAGTGCTGGACAGGCGGCCGAGCAGTACTTC
.	TRBJ2-1	TRBD2	TRBV7-7	CASSSGLAGAGNNEQFF	TGTGCCAGCAGCTCGGGACTAGCGGGAGCCGGGAACAATGAGCAGTTCTTC
.	TRBJ1-5	.	TRBV19	CASSIYSLGSNQPQHF	TGTGCCAGTAGTATTTACTCCCTCGGGTCGAATCAGCCCCAGCATTTT